This entry lists 8 T cell receptor beta chains sequenced from one sample in a study of response to subunit inactivated influenza vaccine. MiXCR, applied by TCRdb to the RT-PCR reads, yields one record per CDR3 protein. Among approximately 700,000 distinct CDR3 sequences listed, approximately 14% were seen once. The material was PBMCs from blood, obtained 12 days after vaccination. Every receptor here comes from a man aged 50 to 60 who received an inactivated influenza vaccine.

This clonotype was detected only a few times. V is TRBV5-6 and J is TRBJ2-2; D gene unclear. Per the germline V gene, CDR1 is SGHDT and CDR2 is YYEEEE. The V and J ends lost 6 bases and 1 base respectively, with 7 bases between them. This CDR3 contains 13 residues. The CDR3 sequence: CASKEENTGELFF. The DNA for the CDR3 is TGTGCCAGCAAAGAGGAGAACACCGGGGAGCTGTTTTTT.

The chain combines TRBV20-1 with TRBJ2-2, with a possible D match to TRBD2 (5 bases). Germline values: CDR1 DFQATT, CDR2 SNEGSKA (reference sequence). This CDR3 has 15 amino acids. V was shortened by 7 bases and J by 0 bases, with 15 bases between the two germline ends. The DNA of the CDR3 is TGCAGTGTACCTCGGGAAGCCGCGAACACCGGGGAGCTGTTTTTT. Encoded protein: CSVPREAANTGELFF.

The V and J genes are TRBV19 and TRBJ1-5; no definite D call. Deletions cut 3 bases from V and 6 bases from J, with 9 bases between. This CDR3 has 13 residues. CDR1 is LNHDA and CDR2 is SQIVND in the germline V gene (reference sequence). This CDR3 reads CASSISFGQPQHF. CDR3 in DNA: TGTGCCAGTAGTATTTCCTTTGGTCAGCCCCAGCATTTT.

The chain uses TRBV9 and TRBJ2-5, with D tentatively TRBD2 (5 bases). In germline, CDR1 is SGDLS, CDR2 YYNGEE. This CDR3 spans 15 amino acids. V shed 0 bases and J shed 2 bases, with 11 bases lying between them. This CDR3 reads CASSVGVQRQETQYF. CDR3 sequence (DNA): TGTGCCAGCAGCGTAGGGGTCCAGCGGCAAGAGACCCAGTACTTC.

This clonotype was picked up a small number of times. The chain recombines TRBV3-1 with TRBJ1-1, with D perhaps matching TRBD1 (6 bases). Germline CDR1 LGHDT, CDR2 YNNKEL (reference sequence). V was shortened by 0 bases and J by 5 bases, with 13 bases between the two germline ends. The CDR3 consists of 15 residues. This CDR3 is CASSQDARGGTEAFF. CDR3 bases: TGTGCCAGCAGCCAAGACGCGAGGGGGGGGACTGAAGCTTTCTTT. Full variable domain (remainder filled in from reference TRBV3-1 and TRBJ1-1): DTAVSQTPKYLVTQMGNDKSIKCEQNLGHDTMYWYKQDSKKFLKIMFSYNNKELIINETVPNRFSPKSPDKAHLNLHINSLELGDSAVYFCASSQDARGGTEAFFGQGTRLTVV.

The chain has TRBV7-2 and TRBJ1-4; D is ambiguous. Germline-derived CDR1 and CDR2 are SGHTA and FQGNSA. The CDR3 loop spans 12 amino acids. V was cut by 1 base and J by 10 bases, with 7 bases left in between. CDR3 protein: CASSLVVGKLFF. As DNA, the CDR3 is TGTGCCAGCAGCTTAGTTGTCGGAAAACTGTTTTTT.

The gene calls are TRBV7-2 and TRBJ2-7; D uncertain. With 6 bases removed from V and 0 bases from J, the gap between germline ends came to 12 bases. CDR1 and CDR2 (germline): SGHTA, FQGNSA. CDR3 length: 14 residues. The CDR3 spells CASSPRADSYEQYF. As DNA, the CDR3 is TGTGCCAGCAGTCCACGGGCTGACTCCTACGAGCAGTACTTC.

This clonotype was counted between two and nine times. The chain recombines TRBV5-6 with TRBJ1-3; D unresolved. The CDR3 consists of 15 residues. Germline lookup yields CDR1 SGHDT and CDR2 YYEEEE. V lost 2 bases and J 1 base, leaving 10 bases between the germline ends. CDR3 coding DNA: TGTGCCAGCAGCTTCGGGATAGGGTCTGGAAACACCATATATTTT. It codes for CASSFGIGSGNTIYF. The variable domain in full, with the rest retrieved from reference TRBV5-6 and TRBJ1-3, is DAGVTQSPTHLIKTRGQQVTLRCSPKSGHDTVSWYQQALGQGPQFIFQYYEEEERQRGNFPDRFSGHQFPNYSSELNVNALLLGDSALYLCASSFGIGSGNTIYFGEGSWLTVV.